This entry lists 10 T cell receptor beta chains sequenced from one sample in a study of T cell repertoires in cytomegalovirus infection. Antigens for these TCRs are unknown. MiXCR, applied by TCRdb to the reads, yields one record per CDR3 protein. Of 400,000 to 600,000 distinct CDR3 sequences listed, about 42% are singletons. This material consisted of cultured PBMCs, taken from culture after CMV antigen stimulation. Receptors were obtained from a human donor in good health (CMV status not recorded). Some clones in this sample may be carry-over from other donors' samples.

The rearrangement joins TRBV7-9 to TRBJ2-1; D tentatively fits TRBD1 or TRBD2 (5 bases each). The germline V gene has CDR1 SEHNR and CDR2 FQNEAQ (reference sequence). Trimming shortened V by 5 bases and J by 10 bases, and 24 bases separated the two germline ends. The CDR3 consists of 16 residues. CDR3 protein: CASSGGEYHPSREQFF. The CDR3 DNA reads TGTGCCAGCAGCGGGGGTGAATATCACCCCTCTCGGGAGCAGTTCTTC. Together with reference TRBV7-9 and TRBJ2-1, the CDR3 gives the full variable domain: DTGVSQNPRHKITKRGQNVTFRCDPISEHNRLYWYRQTLGQGPEFLTYFQNEAQLEKSRLLSDRFSAERPKGSFSTLEIQRTEQGDSAMYLCASSGGEYHPSREQFFGPGTRLTVL.

The V and J genes are TRBV12-3 or TRBV12-4 and TRBJ2-3; D remains unclear. CDR3 length: 13 residues. V was trimmed by 8 bases and J by 2 bases, leaving 11 bases between them. In nucleotides, the CDR3 is TGTGCCAGCCTGGAGAGGAACACAGATACGCAGTATTTT. This codes for CASLERNTDTQYF.

This chain connects TRBV7-6 to TRBJ1-1; the D gene is possibly TRBD1 (5 bases). The V gene lost 5 bases and the J gene lost 7 bases, with 11 bases spanning the gap. The CDR3 has 12 residues. CDR1 and CDR2 from the germline V gene are SGHVS and FNYEAQ. The CDR3 protein is CASSMGPLEAFF. Here the CDR3 DNA reads TGTGCCAGCAGCATGGGACCTCTTGAAGCTTTCTTT. Looking up the rest from reference TRBV7-6 and TRBJ1-1 gives the full variable domain: GAGVSQSPRYKVTKRGQDVALRCDPISGHVSLYWYRQALGQGPEFLTYFNYEAQQDKSGLPNDRFSAERPEGSISTLTIQRTEQRDSAMYRCASSMGPLEAFFGQGTRLTVV.

This clonotype came up many times. The chain joins TRBV7-2 to TRBJ2-7; TRBD1 matches 9 bases. The V gene end was trimmed by 1 base and the J gene end by 3 bases; junction bases not matched to a gene: 4. CDR1 is SGHTA and CDR2 is FQGNSA in the germline V gene. This CDR3 comprises 15 residues. CDR3 residues: CASSLGLTGGYEQYF. CDR3 in DNA: TGTGCCAGCAGCTTAGGACTGACAGGGGGCTACGAGCAGTACTTC.

Only one count was recorded for this clonotype. The J gene is TRBJ2-1, the V gene TRBV4-3; 8 bases are a match to TRBD2. The germline V gene encodes CDR1 LGHNA and CDR2 YSLEER. The CDR3 extends over 18 amino acids. V shed 0 bases and J 4 bases; nucleotides not matched to a gene: 11. CDR3 bases: TGCGCCAGCAGCCAAGAGGCCGGGGGGGCGGGAGCATACAATGAGCAGTTCTTC. This gives the protein CASSQEAGGAGAYNEQFF.

This clonotype was counted a few times. J is TRBJ1-2 and V is TRBV19; TRBD1 aligns across 8 bases. The germline gives CDR1 LNHDA, CDR2 SQIVND (reference sequence). Trimming at V came to 7 bases and at J to 4 bases, leaving 8 bases not matched to a gene. The CDR3 consists of 14 residues. CDR3 residues: CASTDRGSGYGYTF. In DNA, the CDR3 is TGTGCCAGTACCGACAGGGGAAGTGGCTATGGCTACACCTTC.

In this sample, this clonotype turned up a few times. This chain joins TRBV6-1 and TRBJ1-4; perhaps TRBD1 as D (5 bases). Germline assignment: CDR1 MNHNS and CDR2 SASEGT. The CDR3 length is 14 residues. V lost 7 bases and J 7 bases, leaving 16 bases between the germline ends. CDR3 loop: CASTAGTLFEKLFF. Written as DNA, the CDR3 is TGTGCCAGCACCGCCGGGACCCTATTTGAAAAACTGTTTTTT.

The chain uses TRBV23-1 and TRBJ2-1; TRBD1 matches 8 bases. TRBV23-1 is an open reading frame whose function is uncertain. The CDR3 has 21 residues. After removal of 5 bases from V and 0 bases from J, the junction contained 21 bases not matched to a gene. The CDR3 nucleotides are TGCGCCAGCAGTGAAATCCCCCGGGACAGGAAGGCTAGGAGCTCCTACAATGAGCAGTTCTTC. It specifies CASSEIPRDRKARSSYNEQFF.

V usage is TRBV10-3 and J usage is TRBJ2-3, with no clear D. CDR3 length: 14 residues. Germline V gene sequence: CDR1 ENHRY, CDR2 SYGVKD. V dropped 4 bases and J dropped 5 bases, with 13 bases sitting between them. The CDR3 sequence: CAISGRYQLDTQYF. CDR3 bases: TGTGCCATCAGTGGACGATACCAATTAGATACGCAGTATTTT.

The V gene is TRBV5-6, the J gene TRBJ2-1; the D gene is possibly TRBD2 (5 bases). The CDR3 contains 15 residues. The ends were cut back, 2 bases at V and 2 bases at J, with 11 bases in the middle. The germline V gene encodes CDR1 SGHDT and CDR2 YYEEEE. As DNA, the CDR3 is TGTGCCAGCAGCTTCGGGCGGGCTACCTACAATGAGCAGTTCTTC. Residues: CASSFGRATYNEQFF.